A selection of T cell receptor beta chains follows, all from one sample in a study of T cells in Graves' hyperthyroidism and ophthalmopathy. In TCRdb, the multiplex PCR reads were re-called with MiXCR into one record per CDR3 protein. The sample yields a few hundred thousand distinct CDR3 sequences, approximately 14% seen once. The sequencing input was blood. These receptors were collected from a woman aged 40 to 50 with Graves' hyperthyroidism that later progressed to Graves' ophthalmopathy. The CDR3 runs from the conserved cysteine through the conserved F or W. The D gene is left open where the match is weak. Expanded clones are given a class, and other clones once, few, many or no size at all.

abundance,v_gene,j_gene,d_gene,CDR3aa,CDR3nt
many,TRBV28,TRBJ1-2,-,CASSLGSSSLGYTF,TGTGCCAGCAGTTTAGGGAGTTCCTCCCTCGGCTACACCTTC
many,TRBV30,TRBJ2-5,TRBD1,CAWGRTGQETQYF,TGTGCCTGGGGAAGGACAGGACAAGAGACCCAGTACTTC
many,TRBV7-3,TRBJ2-2,-,CASSPQGGAGELFF,TGTGCCAGCAGCCCCCAGGGGGGGGCCGGGGAGCTGTTTTTT
many,TRBV11-2,TRBJ2-7,TRBD1,CASSSGTGDYEQYF,TGTGCCAGCAGCTCCGGGACAGGGGACTACGAGCAGTACTTC
-,TRBV19,TRBJ1-1,TRBD1,CASRTGGNTEAFF,TGTGCCAGTCGAACAGGGGGTAACACTGAAGCTTTCTTT
-,TRBV6-1,TRBJ1-2,-,CASSRDIRWEDGYTF,TGTGCCAGCAGTCGGGACATCCGGTGGGAAGATGGCTACACCTTC
many,TRBV28,TRBJ2-1,-,CASSLRSWSNEQFF,TGTGCCAGCAGTTTAAGGTCCTGGTCCAATGAGCAGTTCTTC
many,TRBV5-1,TRBJ2-3,-,CASRYNPSQTDTQYF,TGCGCCAGCCGTTACAACCCTTCTCAGACAGATACGCAGTATTTT
many,TRBV14,TRBJ2-1,-,CASSQEVAPYNEQFF,TGTGCCAGCAGCCAAGAGGTAGCGCCCTACAATGAGCAGTTCTTC
few,TRBV6-2/TRBV6-3,TRBJ2-3,-,CASSQRVTDTQYF,TGTGCCAGCAGCCAGCGGGTCACAGATACGCAGTATTTT
many,TRBV6-4,TRBJ1-1,TRBD1,CASSVGQGSTEAFF,TGTGCCAGCAGCGTAGGACAGGGGAGCACTGAAGCTTTCTTT
many,TRBV29-1,TRBJ2-7,TRBD1,CSVVGGPGQDSYEQYF,TGCAGCGTTGTCGGGGGACCGGGACAGGACTCCTACGAGCAGTACTTC
-,TRBV15,TRBJ2-2,TRBD2,CATSRGLAEDTGGLFF,TGTGCCACCAGCAGAGGGCTAGCGGAGGACACCGGGGGGCTGTTTTTT
many,TRBV18,TRBJ1-2,TRBD1,CASTGGSANYGYTF,TGTGCCAGCACAGGGGGTTCTGCTAACTATGGCTACACCTTC
many,TRBV28,TRBJ2-2,-,CASTPGAENTGELFF,TGTGCCAGCACCCCGGGAGCGGAAAACACCGGGGAGCTGTTTTTT
-,TRBV18,TRBJ1-1,-,CASSPWAASTGAFF,TGTGCCAGCTCACCATGGGCAGCCAGCACTGGAGCTTTCTTT
-,TRBV19,TRBJ2-7,-,CASRGVSSYEQYF,TGTGCCAGTAGGGGGGTTAGCTCCTACGAGCAGTACTTC
many,TRBV27,TRBJ1-5,-,CASSLWASNQPQHF,TGTGCCAGCAGTTTATGGGCTAGCAATCAGCCCCAGCATTTT
-,TRBV2,TRBJ2-1,-,CAGQLREQFF,TGTGCCGGCCAGTTACGCGAGCAGTTCTTC
-,TRBV7-8,TRBJ2-5,TRBD1,CASSLTPWRYPTGCQETQYF,TGTGCCAGCAGCTTAACTCCTTGGAGATACCCGACAGGGTGCCAAGAGACCCAGTACTTC
-,TRBV28,TRBJ2-7,TRBD2,CASSLGIGTSGRLDEQYF,TGTGCCAGCAGTCTAGGGATCGGGACTAGCGGGAGGCTCGACGAGCAGTACTTC
-,TRBV28,TRBJ2-7,TRBD2,CASSRWGGGRSYEQYF,TGTGCCAGCAGCCGTTGGGGGGGAGGAAGGTCCTACGAGCAGTACTTC
-,TRBV25-1,TRBJ2-7,-,CDSSGNSPNYEQYF,TGTGACAGCAGTGGAAACAGCCCTAACTACGAGCAGTACTTC
many,TRBV11-2,TRBJ2-3,TRBD1,CASSSPTGASTDTQYF,TGTGCCAGCAGCTCCCCGACAGGGGCCAGCACAGATACGCAGTATTTT